The present entry profiles one TCR beta chain with its context. Its antigen is undetermined. These data originate in a study of lymphopenia after photon versus proton radiotherapy. This CDR3 contains 15 residues. V dropped 5 bases and J dropped 7 bases, with 20 bases sitting between them. From germline, CDR1 is MDHEN and CDR2 SYDVKM. General observations from the study: Proton therapy kept repertoires fairly stable, unlike photons, which gained effector/memory cells. After the lymphocyte nadir, photon-treated repertoires showed oligoclonal expansion, especially of CD8+ Temra cells. Better survival with proton therapy was suggested as possible, not demonstrated.

Clones were sequenced by immunoSEQ multiplex PCR, and TCRdb holds only the in-frame ones, with some missing. This table holds approximately 65,000 clones, around 90% found once. The V gene is TRBV28, the J gene TRBJ2-5; D is undetermined. The origin of this receptor is a woman in her 70s with pancreatic cancer. The sample consisted of peripheral blood, taken from a patient treated with photon-based radiotherapy. CDR3 sequence reads: CASSPHDNLRVTQYF. The CDR3 region has the DNA TGTGCCAGCAGTCCCCACGATAACCTAAGGGTGACCCAGTACTTC. The full variable domain, in which reference TRBV28 and TRBJ2-5 provide the parts outside the CDR3, is DVKVTQSSRYLVKRTGEKVFLECVQDMDHENMFWYRQDPGLGLRLIYFSYDVKMKEKGDIPEGYSVSREKKERFSLILESASTNQTSMYLCASSPHDNLRVTQYFGPGTRLLVL.